The T cell receptor (beta chain) under discussion was sequenced for a study of OX40 agonist ivuxolimab in advanced cancers. About the research overall: Antecedent anti-PD-1, anti-PD-L1 or anti-CTLA-4 therapy was permissible, with approximately 44% having received some.

Measured with immunoSEQ multiplex PCR; TCRdb has only the in-frame clones, and not every one. The repertoire has more than 45,000 clones, about 87% of them found once; the top ten carry over 3%. Germline lookup yields CDR1 LNHDA and CDR2 SQIVND (reference sequence). V was cut by 8 bases and J by 6 bases, with 11 bases left in between. The CDR3 is 12 amino acids. The sequenced sample was CD4+ or CD8+ T cells sorted from blood, obtained in a trial of the OX40 agonist ivuxolimab. This receptor was obtained from an adult with an advanced solid tumor such as melanoma, head and neck, liver or kidney cancer. The rearrangement uses TRBV19 and TRBJ2-1; possibly TRBD1 for D (6 bases). As DNA, the CDR3 is TGTGCCAGTTCCCTAGGGGGCAATGAGCAGTTCTTC. Residues: CASSLGGNEQFF.